A selection of T cell receptor beta chains follows, all from one sample in a study of prognosis after radiotherapy for stage I lung cancer. TCRdb re-analysed the multiplex PCR reads in MiXCR, keeping a single row per CDR3 protein. The sample records around 30,000 distinct CDR3 sequences, around 31% being singletons. Source: PBMCs, taken before or after stereotactic body radiation therapy (not recorded which). The receptors shown here come from a donor of 50 years or more with non-small cell lung cancer. The CDR3 runs from the conserved cysteine through the conserved F or W. Each record gives: D gene, J gene, clone size, V gene, CDR3 protein, CDR3 DNA. D genes are given only for firm matches. Clone size is stated in some rows and not others, as once, few, many or a class when expanded.

>-|TRBJ2-7|many|TRBV6-2/TRBV6-3
CASRQPGLTRYEQYF
TGTGCCAGCAGACAACCGGGACTGACCCGCTACGAGCAGTACTTC
>-|TRBJ2-7|-|TRBV6-5
CASSYSWQGGPPEEQYF
TGTGCCAGCAGTTACTCGTGGCAGGGTGGCCCCCCTGAGGAGCAGTACTTC
>-|TRBJ2-7|-|TRBV20-1
CSASGHGYEQYF
TGCAGTGCTAGCGGACACGGCTACGAGCAGTACTTC
>TRBD2|TRBJ2-2|-|TRBV6-1
CASSKTRTRTANTGELFF
TGTGCCAGCAGTAAAACCAGGACTAGGACCGCGAACACCGGGGAGCTGTTTTTT
>-|TRBJ2-2|-|TRBV5-6
CASSLVLDTNAGGLFF
TGTGCCAGCAGCTTGGTGCTGGACACCAACGCCGGGGGGCTGTTTTTT
>TRBD1|TRBJ2-7|-|TRBV7-2
CASSQRRQGAYEQYF
TGTGCCAGCAGCCAGAGGAGGCAGGGGGCCTACGAGCAGTACTTC
>-|TRBJ1-2|many|TRBV10-2
CASSESYDYGYTF
TGCGCCAGCAGTGAAAGCTACGACTATGGCTACACCTTC
>-|TRBJ1-2|-|TRBV20-1
CSARGPGDDYEYTF
TGCAGTGCTCGTGGGCCAGGGGACGACTATGAATACACCTTC
>TRBD1|TRBJ2-2|-|TRBV30
CARSVLTGDTGELFF
TGTGCCCGGAGTGTACTTACAGGGGACACCGGGGAGCTGTTTTTT
>-|TRBJ1-5|once|TRBV19
CASKVSAGHNKTQHF
TGTGCCAGTAAAGTTAGTGCAGGGCACAATAAGACCCAGCATTTT
>TRBD2|TRBJ2-3|medium-sized|TRBV24-1
CATQGLAGGPNTDTQYF
TGTGCCACCCAGGGACTAGCGGGAGGGCCCAACACAGATACGCAGTATTTT
>TRBD1|TRBJ2-5|-|TRBV20-1
CSVDRGARETHYF
TGCAGTGTTGACAGGGGCGCCCGGGAGACCCATTACTTC
>-|TRBJ2-7|many|TRBV2
CASSGRAVGSPYEQYF
TGTGCCAGCAGTGGAAGGGCCGTAGGGTCTCCCTACGAGCAGTACTTC
>-|TRBJ2-1|many|TRBV3-1
CASSQDQQEQFF
TGTGCCAGCAGCCAAGATCAACAGGAGCAGTTCTTC
>-|TRBJ2-7|many|TRBV20-1
CSARGWQGGEQYF
TGCAGTGCTAGGGGGTGGCAGGGGGGCGAGCAGTACTTC
>-|TRBJ1-1|many|TRBV9
CASSPGTLGSTEAFF
TGTGCCAGCAGCCCAGGGACTCTGGGTAGCACTGAAGCTTTCTTT
>-|TRBJ2-1|many|TRBV20-1
CSAGGQVNEQFF
TGCAGTGCAGGGGGGCAGGTCAATGAGCAGTTCTTC
>-|TRBJ2-1|medium-sized|TRBV7-9
CASSLREQFF
TGTGCCAGCAGCTTACGTGAGCAGTTCTTC
>-|TRBJ2-1|-|TRBV6-1
CASSPTNIERQGTTYNEQFF
TGTGCCAGCAGTCCTACTAATATTGAGCGGCAGGGTACCACCTACAATGAGCAGTTCTTC
>TRBD2|TRBJ2-1|-|TRBV20-1
CSAPDRLAGVDNEQFF
TGCAGTGCTCCGGACCGACTAGCGGGAGTAGACAATGAGCAGTTCTTC
>-|TRBJ2-3|-|TRBV24-1
CATSETGLTDTQYF
TGTGCCACCAGTGAAACAGGGCTCACAGATACGCAGTATTTT
>-|TRBJ1-6|medium-sized|TRBV6-1
CASLGQNNSPLHF
TGTGCCAGCCTAGGACAGAATAATTCACCCCTCCACTTT
>TRBD2|TRBJ2-1|-|TRBV19
CASSPYLAGFYNYQFF
TGTGCCAGTAGTCCCTATCTAGCGGGGTTCTACAATTATCAGTTCTTC
>-|TRBJ2-2|medium-sized|TRBV5-1
CASSLAGGAANTGELFF
TGCGCCAGCAGCTTGGCCGGAGGGGCAGCGAACACCGGGGAGCTGTTTTTT
>-|TRBJ1-1|few|TRBV10-3
CAISESGKKAAEAFF
TGTGCCATCAGTGAGTCGGGCAAGAAGGCGGCTGAAGCTTTCTTT
>-|TRBJ1-5|many|TRBV2
CASSEFGSNQPQHF
TGTGCCAGCAGTGAATTCGGCAGCAATCAGCCCCAGCATTTT
>-|TRBJ1-2|many|TRBV2
CASSEAAYGYTF
TGTGCCAGCAGTGAAGCGGCCTATGGCTACACCTTC
>-|TRBJ2-3|medium-sized|TRBV6-1
CASSGGFLAGHTQYF
TGTGCCAGCAGTGGGGGCTTCTTGGCCGGGCATACGCAGTATTTT
>-|TRBJ2-7|many|TRBV3-1
CASSQDASYDGQYF
TGTGCCAGCAGCCAGGACGCCTCCTACGATGGGCAGTACTTC
>TRBD2|TRBJ2-7|many|TRBV30
CAWSDKSGRRRSYEQYF
TGTGCCTGGAGTGACAAAAGCGGGAGGAGACGCTCCTACGAGCAGTACTTC
>-|TRBJ2-1|many|TRBV7-9
CASAQRPSDEQFF
TGTGCCAGCGCACAGCGGCCTTCCGATGAGCAGTTCTTC
>-|TRBJ2-2|many|TRBV5-1
CASSLEGNTGELFF
TGCGCCAGCAGCTTGGAAGGGAACACCGGGGAGCTGTTTTTT